The table lists the clone carrying this TCR beta chain with many counts. Assembly of TCR beta libraries relied on iRepertoire HTBI primers together with Arm-PCR of CDR3 regions. Each CDR3 protein gets one entry after TCRdb re-called the multiplex PCR reads with MiXCR. The repertoire holds hundreds of thousands of distinct CDR3 sequences, with 20% as singletons. The data derive from a study of regulatory T cells in long-lasting Graves disease. Germline V gene data show CDR1 as MDHEN and CDR2 as SYDVKM. CDR3 length equals 15 residues. V lost 3 bases, J lost 4 bases, and 9 bases stayed unmatched. Regarding time point: persistent/refractory GD, antithyroid drugs over 5 years with positive TRAb. With RNA extracted from PBMCs as input, the TCR library was made.

The source was peripheral blood mononuclear cells (PBMCs), collected when the disease was refractory, from a patient treated with antithyroid drugs. The rearrangement uses TRBV28 and TRBJ2-7; TRBD1 agrees at 7 bases. The receptor's source is a female donor with Graves disease. CDR3 region: CASSFSWGQSYEQYF. The DNA of the CDR3 is TGTGCCAGCAGTTTCAGTTGGGGACAGTCATACGAGCAGTACTTC.